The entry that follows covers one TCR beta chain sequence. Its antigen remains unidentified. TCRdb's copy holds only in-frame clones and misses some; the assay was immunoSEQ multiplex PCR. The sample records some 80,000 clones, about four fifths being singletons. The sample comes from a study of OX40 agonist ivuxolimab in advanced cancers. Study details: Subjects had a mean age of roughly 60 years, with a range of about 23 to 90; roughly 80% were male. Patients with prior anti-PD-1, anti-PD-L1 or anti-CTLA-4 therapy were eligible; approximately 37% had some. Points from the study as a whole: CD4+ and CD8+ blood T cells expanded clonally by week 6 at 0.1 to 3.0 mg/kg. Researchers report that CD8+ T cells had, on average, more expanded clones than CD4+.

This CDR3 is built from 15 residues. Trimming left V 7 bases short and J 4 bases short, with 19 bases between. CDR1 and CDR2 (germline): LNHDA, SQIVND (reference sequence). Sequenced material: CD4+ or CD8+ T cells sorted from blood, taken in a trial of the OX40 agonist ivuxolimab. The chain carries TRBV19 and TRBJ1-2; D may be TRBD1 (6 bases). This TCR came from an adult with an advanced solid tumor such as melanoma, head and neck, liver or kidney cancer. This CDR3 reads CASTSGDLRGYGYTF. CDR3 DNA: TGTGCCAGTACCTCAGGCGACCTCAGGGGCTATGGCTACACCTTC.